This T cell receptor (beta chain) was captured by sequencing in a study of cytomegalovirus exposure and HLA in healthy donors. Whole-study context: Earlier sequencing of 150 million to 200 million T cells yielded around 100 million unique TCR beta sequences.

Germline assignment: CDR1 SGHRS and CDR2 YFSETQ. The ends lost 2 bases at V and 1 base at J; junction bases unmatched: 11. CDR3 size: 17 residues. Study-wide results and caveats: The majority of TCR sequences were rare, yet some public TCRs appeared in many donors. A later analysis appeared to link common viral pathogens to several of the most significant clusters. Indistinguishable V segments, including TRBV6-2 and TRBV6-3, were excluded.

PCR used 60 Vbeta primers and 13 Jbeta primers. Assay used: immunoSEQ multiplex PCR; TCRdb lists only in-frame clones, some missing. The data contain around 150,000 clones, less than 85% of them seen just once; the ten biggest clones take up over 6.5%. About this clone: The target antigen is unknown.

Material for sequencing was PBMCs. This clonotype originated in a man aged 40-49 years in good health and CMV-seropositive. The chain employs TRBV5-1 and TRBJ1-1; the match to TRBD1 covers 7 bases. The CDR3: CASSLGGSGQANTEAFF. The CDR3 DNA is TGCGCCAGCAGCTTAGGGGGCTCCGGACAGGCGAACACTGAAGCTTTCTTT.